The 16 T cell receptor beta chains given below trace back to one sample, sequenced in a study of stem cell transplantation in POMP-related autoinflammatory disease. Clones were sequenced by immunoSEQ multiplex PCR, and TCRdb holds only the in-frame ones, with some missing. This table has some 65,000 clones, approximately 91% appearing once. Here the sequenced sample was CD4+ T cells from PBMCs, taken after stem cell transplantation. The receptors come from a human patient with POMP-related autoinflammation and immune dysregulation (PRAID). The T cells may partly be graft donor cells.

The genes are TRBV29-1 and TRBJ1-2; TRBD1 is a possible D gene (5 bases). This CDR3 comprises 13 residues. V lost 4 bases, J lost 1 base, and 10 bases lay in between. The V gene's germline CDR1 is SQVTM and CDR2 ANQGSEA. As DNA, the CDR3 is TGCAGCGTTGTGGGGGTGGGTAACTATGGCTACACCTTC. Protein sequence: CSVVGVGNYGYTF.

The chain uses TRBV10-3 and TRBJ2-2, with D uncertain. Trimming removed 3 bases from V and 0 bases from J, with 5 bases in between. CDR3 length: 14 amino acids. Germline V gives CDR1 ENHRY, CDR2 SYGVKD. The chain's CDR3 is CAISERANTGELFF. Written as DNA, the CDR3 is TGTGCCATCAGTGAAAGGGCGAACACCGGGGAGCTGTTTTTT.

This clone was seen a few times. V and J are TRBV11-2 and TRBJ2-4, with 8 bases matching TRBD2. Germline V lookup: CDR1 SGHAT, CDR2 FQNNGV. There are 15 residues in the CDR3. The J segment lost 3 bases and the V segment lost 3 bases, leaving 4 bases of the junction unmatched. The CDR3 region has the DNA TGTGCCAGCAGCTTCCCGGGAGGGCTCAAAAACATTCAGTACTTC. Protein: CASSFPGGLKNIQYF.

This rearrangement joins TRBV29-1 to TRBJ2-5, with TRBD1 matching 11 bases. Germline V lookup: CDR1 SQVTM, CDR2 ANQGSEA. The CDR3 is 13 residues long. The ends lost 5 bases at V and 5 bases at J; junction bases unmatched: 4. The CDR3 coding sequence is TGCAGCGTTACGGACAGGGGGCGCGAGACCCAGTACTTC. Translation: CSVTDRGRETQYF.

CDR3 sequence: CASSLAGSGLATTGELFF. CDR3 nucleotide sequence: TGCGCCAGCAGCTTGGCAGGGTCAGGACTAGCGACCACCGGGGAGCTGTTTTTT. V and J are TRBV5-1 and TRBJ2-2, with 9 bases lining up with TRBD2. The CDR3 has 18 residues. V lost 0 bases, J lost 4 bases, and 10 bases stayed unmatched. From germline, CDR1 is SGHRS and CDR2 YFSETQ.

In this sample, this clone turned up once. The chain combines TRBV27 with TRBJ2-7; tentative D call: TRBD1 (6 bases). V dropped 0 bases and J dropped 2 bases, with 8 bases sitting between them. In germline, CDR1 is MNHEY, CDR2 SMNVEV (reference sequence). The CDR3 has 14 amino acids. The DNA of the CDR3 is TGTGCCAGCAGTTTATCGTACAGGGCCTACGAGCAGTACGTC. It specifies CASSLSYRAYEQYV.

The rearrangement uses TRBV5-1 and TRBJ2-1; TRBD1 or TRBD2 may be the D gene (6 bases each). The CDR3 has 16 amino acids. The V and J ends lost 1 base and 5 bases respectively, with 16 bases between them. CDR1 is SGHRS and CDR2 is YFSETQ in the germline V gene. This CDR3 reads CASSLRRGESDNEQFF. CDR3 bases: TGCGCCAGCAGCTTGAGAAGGGGGGAGTCGGACAATGAGCAGTTCTTC.

The chain has TRBV11-2 and TRBJ2-3; D is undetermined. Germline V CDR1 and CDR2: SGHAT, FQNNGV. The CDR3 is made up of 13 amino acids. Trimming stripped 1 base from V and 0 bases from J, with 2 bases between. The CDR3 region has the DNA TGTGCCAGCAGCTTAGGGAGCACAGATACGCAGTATTTT. As protein: CASSLGSTDTQYF.

The genes are TRBV27 and TRBJ2-2, with TRBD2 identical over 13 bases. The CDR3 contains 16 residues. J gave up 5 bases and V 6 bases, and 6 bases lay outside the gene matches. The germline V gene encodes CDR1 MNHEY and CDR2 SMNVEV (reference sequence). CDR3 sequence (DNA): TGTGCCAGCAGCCACCGACTAGCGGGAGGAACCGGGGAGCTGTTTTTT. It yields the protein CASSHRLAGGTGELFF.

The V gene is TRBV7-2, the J gene TRBJ2-2; TRBD1 matches at 7 bases. The CDR3 is made up of 16 amino acids. Germline values: CDR1 SGHTA, CDR2 FQGNSA. V lost 1 base to trimming and J lost 2 bases; unmatched junction nucleotides: 4. In nucleotides, the CDR3 is TGTGCCAGCAGCTTAGGGGGGACAGTCAACACCGGGGAGCTGTTTTTT. Translation: CASSLGGTVNTGELFF.

This clone was recorded once. The gene calls are TRBV28 and TRBJ2-1; D is ambiguous. Trimming took 4 bases from V and 5 from J, leaving 9 bases between them. Germline CDR1 MDHEN, CDR2 SYDVKM. The CDR3 has 13 residues. The CDR3, as DNA: TGTGCCAGCAGTTATCAACCGAACAATGAGCAGTTCTTC. Its protein is CASSYQPNNEQFF.

CDR3 in amino acids: CASRAGTTAFF. CDR3 nucleotides: TGTGCCAGCAGAGCCGGGACGACAGCTTTCTTT. The chain couples TRBV2 to TRBJ1-1; a possible D gene is TRBD1 (5 bases). CDR3 length: 11 residues. The germline gives CDR1 SNHLY, CDR2 FYNNEI. Trimming cost V 6 bases and J 10 bases, with 12 bases left between them.

The gene calls are TRBV27 and TRBJ2-5; 7 positions match TRBD2. The germline V gene encodes CDR1 MNHEY and CDR2 SMNVEV (reference sequence). Trimming took 5 bases from V and 5 from J; bases not matched to a gene: 20. The CDR3 length is 18 residues. The CDR3 sequence: CASSGAGLADPVGETQYF. The CDR3 DNA is TGTGCCAGCAGTGGGGCCGGCCTAGCGGACCCGGTTGGTGAGACCCAGTACTTC.

The chain couples TRBV3-1 (or the pseudogene TRBV3-2) to TRBJ2-7; D is possibly TRBD1 (6 bases). This CDR3 is 14 amino acids long. V was trimmed by 3 bases and J by 5 bases, leaving 14 bases between them. Germline CDR1 LGHDT, CDR2 YNNKEL (reference sequence). The CDR3 bases are TGTGCCAGCAGCCAGGGAACAGGGTCCCACGAGCAGTACGTC. It yields the protein CASSQGTGSHEQYV.

The chain couples TRBV5-1 to TRBJ2-1, with D possibly TRBD1 on 6 matching bases. The CDR3 length is 14 residues. V gave up 3 bases and J gave up 6 bases, with 13 bases separating them. Germline V CDR1 and CDR2: SGHRS, YFSETQ. This CDR3 reads CASSSPGQLNEQFF. The CDR3 coding sequence is TGCGCCAGCAGCTCACCGGGACAACTCAATGAGCAGTTCTTC.

This chain links TRBV5-1 with TRBJ1-2; 12 nucleotides agree with TRBD1. The ends lost 3 bases at V and 1 base at J; junction bases unmatched: 7. Germline CDR1 SGHRS, CDR2 YFSETQ. There are 17 residues in the CDR3. CDR3 residues: CASSSGTGGEGNYGYTF. The CDR3 DNA reads TGCGCCAGCAGCTCCGGGACAGGGGGCGAGGGTAACTATGGCTACACCTTC.